This TCR beta chain was observed in a study of T cells after yellow fever vaccination. General study points: Re-detected after boosting: most primary clones, 96% of CD4 and 80% to 90% of CD8. It was a weaker secondary response, yet one that peaked faster, at day 5 versus 15. The presence of abundant clonotypes contaminating from the bulk population was possible in FACS-sorted repertoires.

This clonotype was seen only a few times. The target antigen is unknown. The CDR3 length is 16 residues. The ends were cut back, 5 bases at V and 0 bases at J, with 14 bases in the middle. Germline V lookup: CDR1 MGHRA, CDR2 YSYEKL. The 5'RACE template-switching step produced TCR cDNA and added a universal primer site and UMIs. TCRdb re-analysed the 5' RACE reads in MiXCR, keeping a single row per CDR3 protein. This table has a few hundred thousand distinct CDR3 sequences, 9.5% to 15% appearing once. This TCR derives from a man between 18 and 35 years old who received the YFV17D yellow fever vaccine. The chain has TRBV4-1 and TRBJ1-3; D perhaps matches TRBD1 (6 bases). The specimen was CD4+ T cells sorted from PBMCs, collected 15 days after the yellow fever booster vaccination. CDR3 sequence reads: CASSARDTSSGNTIYF. For the CDR3, the DNA is TGCGCCAGCAGCGCCCGGGACACCAGCTCTGGAAACACCATATATTTT.